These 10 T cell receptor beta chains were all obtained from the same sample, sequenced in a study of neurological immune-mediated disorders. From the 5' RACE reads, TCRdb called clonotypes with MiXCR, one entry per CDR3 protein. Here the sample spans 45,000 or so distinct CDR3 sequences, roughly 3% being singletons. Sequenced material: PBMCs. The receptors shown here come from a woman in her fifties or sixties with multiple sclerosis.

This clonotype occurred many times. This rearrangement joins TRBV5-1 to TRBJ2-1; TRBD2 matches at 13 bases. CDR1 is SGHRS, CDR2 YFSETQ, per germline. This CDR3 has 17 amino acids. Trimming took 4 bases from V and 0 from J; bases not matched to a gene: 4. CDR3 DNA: TGCGCCAGCAGCAGGGGACTAGCGGGATCCTCCTACAATGAGCAGTTCTTC. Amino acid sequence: CASSRGLAGSSYNEQFF.

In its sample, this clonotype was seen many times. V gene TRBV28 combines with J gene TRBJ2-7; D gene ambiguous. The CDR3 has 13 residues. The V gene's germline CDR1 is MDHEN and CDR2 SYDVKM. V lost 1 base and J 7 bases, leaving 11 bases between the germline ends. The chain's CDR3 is CASSLFWGEEQYF. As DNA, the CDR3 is TGTGCCAGCAGTTTATTCTGGGGTGAGGAGCAGTACTTC.

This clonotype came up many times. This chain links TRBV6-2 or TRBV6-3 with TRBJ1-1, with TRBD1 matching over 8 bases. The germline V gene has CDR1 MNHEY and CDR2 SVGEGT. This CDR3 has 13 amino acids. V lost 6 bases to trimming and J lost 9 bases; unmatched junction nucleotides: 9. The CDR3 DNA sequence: TGTGCCAGCAGCCGCAGGACAGGGTCGAAAGCTTTCTTT. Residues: CASSRRTGSKAFF.

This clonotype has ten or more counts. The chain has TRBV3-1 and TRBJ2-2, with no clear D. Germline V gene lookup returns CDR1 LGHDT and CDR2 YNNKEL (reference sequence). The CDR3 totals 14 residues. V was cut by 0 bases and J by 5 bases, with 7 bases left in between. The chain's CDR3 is CASSQEGVTGELFF. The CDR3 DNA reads TGTGCCAGCAGCCAAGAGGGTGTGACCGGGGAGCTGTTTTTT.

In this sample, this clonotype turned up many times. The DNA of the CDR3 is TGTGCCAGCAGCCCCTTCCCTAAAGAGACCCAGTACTTC. Its translation is CASSPFPKETQYF. The V gene is TRBV7-8, the J gene TRBJ2-5, with unresolved D. Germline CDR1 SGHVS, CDR2 FQNEAQ. The length of the CDR3 is 13 residues. V was shortened by 5 bases and J by 3 bases, with 10 bases between the two germline ends.

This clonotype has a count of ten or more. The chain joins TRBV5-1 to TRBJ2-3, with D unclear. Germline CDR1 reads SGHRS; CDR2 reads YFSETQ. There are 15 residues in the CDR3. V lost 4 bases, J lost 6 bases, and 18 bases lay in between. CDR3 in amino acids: CASSADPFILDTQYF. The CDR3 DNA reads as TGCGCCAGCAGCGCAGACCCGTTTATCCTCGATACGCAGTATTTT.

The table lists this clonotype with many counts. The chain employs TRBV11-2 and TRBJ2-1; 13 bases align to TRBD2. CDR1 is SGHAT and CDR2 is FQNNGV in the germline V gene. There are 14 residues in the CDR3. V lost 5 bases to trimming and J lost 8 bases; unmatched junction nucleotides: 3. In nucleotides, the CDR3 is TGTGCCAGCAGCGAGGGACTAGCGGGGTATGAGCAGTTCTTC. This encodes CASSEGLAGYEQFF.

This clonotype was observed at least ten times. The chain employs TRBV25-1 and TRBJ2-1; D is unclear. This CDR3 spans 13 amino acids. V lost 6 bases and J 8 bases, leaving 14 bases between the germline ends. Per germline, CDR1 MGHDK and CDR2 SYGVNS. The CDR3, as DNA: TGTGCCAGCAGGGGGTGGACGGTCGATGAGCAGTTCTTC. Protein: CASRGWTVDEQFF.

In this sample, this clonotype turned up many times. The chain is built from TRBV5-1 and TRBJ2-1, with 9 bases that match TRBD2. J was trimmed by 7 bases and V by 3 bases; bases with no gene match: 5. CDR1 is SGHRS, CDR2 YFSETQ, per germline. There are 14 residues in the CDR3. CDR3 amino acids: CASSSSGGTNEQFF. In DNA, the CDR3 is TGCGCCAGCAGCTCGAGCGGGGGGACTAATGAGCAGTTCTTC.

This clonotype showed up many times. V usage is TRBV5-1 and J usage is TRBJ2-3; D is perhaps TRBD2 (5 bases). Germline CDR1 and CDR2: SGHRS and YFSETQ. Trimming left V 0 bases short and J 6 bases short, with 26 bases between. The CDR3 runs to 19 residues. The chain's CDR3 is CASSLAHSERELRGDTQYF. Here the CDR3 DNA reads TGCGCCAGCAGCTTGGCCCACTCAGAGAGGGAGCTCAGAGGGGATACGCAGTATTTT.